Listed below are T cell receptor beta chains from one sample, sequenced in a study of blood T cell repertoires in COVID-19. Here immunoSEQ multiplex PCR was the method, and the copy in TCRdb shows in-frame clones only, minus some. This repertoire shows 230,000 or so clones, around 88% found once; its top ten account for approximately 9%. The sequenced sample consisted of peripheral blood. The receptors were sampled from a man aged 35 to 55 with active or convalescent COVID-19. The CDR3 runs from the conserved cysteine through the conserved F or W. D genes are given only for firm matches. A row's size may be missing; if present it is once, few, many or a size class.

size	V	J	D	CDR3	DNA
once	TRBV5-1	TRBJ2-3	-	CASSSGGVGTDTQYF	TGCGCCAGCAGCTCCGGCGGGGTAGGAACAGATACGCAGTATTTT
-	TRBV6-1	TRBJ2-2	TRBD1	CASSGDRISLITGELFF	TGTGCCAGCAGTGGGGACAGGATCTCCCTCATCACCGGGGAGCTGTTTTTT
-	TRBV28	TRBJ1-1	-	CASSPGGPEAFF	TGTGCCAGCAGCCCCGGGGGTCCTGAAGCTTTCTTT
-	TRBV11-1	TRBJ2-7	-	CASSLYYEQYF	TGTGCCAGCAGCTTGTACTACGAGCAGTACTTC
-	TRBV30	TRBJ1-1	-	CAVALANTEAFF	TGTGCCGTTGCCCTGGCCAACACTGAAGCTTTCTTT
-	TRBV15	TRBJ1-1	-	CATSTLQGHTEAFF	TGTGCCACCAGCACCTTACAGGGACACACTGAAGCTTTCTTT
-	TRBV7-8	TRBJ2-1	-	CASTFLDRRYNEQFF	TGTGCCAGCACCTTCCTCGACAGGAGGTACAATGAGCAGTTCTTC
-	TRBV4-2	TRBJ1-2	TRBD1	CASSQQTGGDYGYTF	TGTGCCAGCAGCCAACAGACAGGGGGCGACTATGGCTACACCTTC
few	TRBV5-6	TRBJ1-5	TRBD1	CASSLTGVAQPQHF	TGTGCCAGCAGCTTAACAGGGGTCGCTCAGCCCCAGCATTTT
-	TRBV5-1	TRBJ1-1	-	CASSAGGRGTEAFF	TGCGCCAGCAGCGCGGGGGGTCGTGGCACTGAAGCTTTCTTT
few	TRBV7-9	TRBJ1-3	-	CASTFDTGIGNTIYF	TGTGCCAGCACCTTCGACACAGGGATCGGAAACACCATATATTTT
-	TRBV11-2	TRBJ1-2	TRBD1	CASSSRQGAGGYTF	TGTGCCAGCAGCTCGCGACAGGGGGCTGGTGGCTACACCTTC
-	TRBV4-2	TRBJ1-6	-	CASSQKTGQTKGDSPLHF	TGTGCCAGCAGCCAAAAGACTGGACAGACCAAAGGAGATTCACCCCTCCACTTT
-	TRBV2	TRBJ1-4	-	CASSDRATNEKLFF	TGTGCCAGCAGTGACAGGGCAACTAATGAAAAACTGTTTTTT
-	TRBV5-1	TRBJ1-2	TRBD1	CASSSGQTNYGYTF	TGCGCCAGCAGCTCGGGACAGACAAACTATGGCTACACCTTC
-	TRBV24-1	TRBJ1-4	-	CATSGLRNEKLFF	TGTGCCACCAGTGGCCTAAGAAATGAAAAACTGTTTTTT
once	TRBV7-2	TRBJ2-3	TRBD1	CASSLAGQGDTQYF	TGTGCCAGCAGCTTAGCGGGACAGGGAGATACGCAGTATTTT
-	TRBV9	TRBJ2-2	TRBD2	CASSVLAGDTGELFF	TGTGCCAGCAGCGTATTAGCGGGAGACACCGGGGAGCTGTTTTTT
-	TRBV7-7	TRBJ2-7	TRBD2	CASSLAGRVRYEQYF	TGTGCTAGCAGCTTAGCGGGGAGGGTTCGATACGAGCAGTACTTC
-	TRBV11-2	TRBJ1-1	TRBD1	CASSLGTGAAFF	TGTGCCAGCAGCTTGGGGACAGGCGCTGCTTTCTTT
-	TRBV10-2	TRBJ2-7	-	CASRETVPSYEQYF	TGCGCCAGCCGTGAGACAGTACCCTCCTACGAGCAGTACTTC
-	TRBV19	TRBJ1-4	-	CASSIQGSEKLFF	TGTGCCAGTAGTATACAGGGTTCTGAAAAACTGTTTTTT
-	TRBV11-3	TRBJ2-3	TRBD1	CASSLWDSAADTQYF	TGTGCCAGCAGCCTATGGGACAGTGCTGCGGATACGCAGTATTTT
few	TRBV5-1	TRBJ2-3	-	CASSLASRGGDTDTQYF	TGCGCCAGCAGCTTGGCCTCGAGGGGGGGCGACACAGATACGCAGTATTTT
-	TRBV10-2	TRBJ2-3	-	CASSAYRSRTDTQYF	TGCGCCAGCAGTGCGTACAGGAGCCGCACAGATACGCAGTATTTT
-	TRBV19	TRBJ2-7	TRBD1	CASRTGTGVDEQYF	TGTGCCAGTAGAACCGGGACAGGAGTAGACGAGCAGTACTTC
-	TRBV9	TRBJ2-1	-	CASSVAVSSYNEQFF	TGTGCCAGCAGCGTAGCGGTAAGCTCCTACAATGAGCAGTTCTTC
-	TRBV4-3	TRBJ2-7	-	CASSQAGQPIYEQYF	TGCGCCAGCAGCCAGGCGGGACAGCCGATCTACGAGCAGTACTTC
-	TRBV19	TRBJ2-1	-	CASSTIPGGASYNEQFF	TGTGCCAGTAGTACGATCCCCGGAGGGGCTTCCTACAATGAGCAGTTCTTC
-	TRBV7-9	TRBJ2-3	-	CASSLVLGGGTDTQYF	TGTGCCAGCAGCCTCGTTCTGGGGGGAGGCACAGATACGCAGTATTTT
-	TRBV11-3	TRBJ1-5	-	CASSLERGLPQHF	TGTGCCAGCAGCTTAGAACGAGGGTTGCCCCAGCATTTT